The T cell receptor beta chain described here comes from a study of radiation and T cells in renal cell carcinoma. Overall study results and limits: Top tumor clonotypes rose in blood 2 weeks post-radiation, then contracted.

The time point here: blood 2 weeks post-SBRT. Specified treatment: 15 Gy SBRT to primary tumor, nephrectomy 4 weeks later. As for this clone: Its target is not known.

V lost 5 bases and J lost 7, with 9 bases in between. The germline V gene has CDR1 LNHDA and CDR2 SQIVND (reference sequence). The CDR3 totals 12 residues. Sequencing was performed with immunoSEQ multiplex PCR; in TCRdb, only in-frame clones are kept and a portion is missing. The sample lists 100,000 to 150,000 clones; roughly 91% were seen once. This chain connects TRBV19 to TRBJ1-5; perhaps TRBD1 as D (5 bases). The TCR sequence derives from a woman aged 70-85 years with renal cell carcinoma. The specimen comprised blood, sampled from a patient whose treatment included radiotherapy and nephrectomy. The CDR3 region is CASSLGVQPQHF. The CDR3, as DNA: TGTGCCAGTAGTTTAGGGGTACAGCCCCAGCATTTT.